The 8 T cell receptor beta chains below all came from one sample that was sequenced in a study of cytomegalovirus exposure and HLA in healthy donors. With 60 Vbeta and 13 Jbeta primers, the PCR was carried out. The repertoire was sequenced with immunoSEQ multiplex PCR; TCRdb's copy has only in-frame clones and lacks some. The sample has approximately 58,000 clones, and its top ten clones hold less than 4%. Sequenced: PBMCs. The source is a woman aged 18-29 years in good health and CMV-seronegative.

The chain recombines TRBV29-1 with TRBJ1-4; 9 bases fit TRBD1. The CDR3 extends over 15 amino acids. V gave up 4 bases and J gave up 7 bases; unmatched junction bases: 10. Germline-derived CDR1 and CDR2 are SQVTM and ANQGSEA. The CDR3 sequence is CSVAYRTGVAEKLFF. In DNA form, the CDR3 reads TGCAGCGTTGCTTATCGGACAGGGGTCGCTGAAAAACTGTTTTTT.

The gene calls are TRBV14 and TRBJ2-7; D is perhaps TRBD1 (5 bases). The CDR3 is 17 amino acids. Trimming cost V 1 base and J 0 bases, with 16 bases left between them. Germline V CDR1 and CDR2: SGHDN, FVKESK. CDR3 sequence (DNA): TGTGCCAGCAGCCAAGGCATAGGACACCCGAGCTCCTACGAGCAGTACTTC. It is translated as CASSQGIGHPSSYEQYF.

The CDR3 region has the DNA TGTGCCAGCAGCTTGTTGGCTAGCGGGAGGGCTTCAGATACGCAGTATTTT. It yields the protein CASSLLASGRASDTQYF. The V call is TRBV5-6, the J call TRBJ2-3; 12 bases line up with TRBD2. From germline, CDR1 is SGHDT and CDR2 YYEEEE. J lost 4 bases, V lost 1 base, and 7 bases had no gene match. The CDR3 covers 17 residues.

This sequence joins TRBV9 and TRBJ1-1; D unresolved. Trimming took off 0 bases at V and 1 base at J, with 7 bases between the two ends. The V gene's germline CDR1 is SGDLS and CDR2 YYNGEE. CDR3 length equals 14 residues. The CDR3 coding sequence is TGTGCCAGCAGCGTAGCACTCGAGAACACTGAAGCTTTCTTT. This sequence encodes CASSVALENTEAFF.

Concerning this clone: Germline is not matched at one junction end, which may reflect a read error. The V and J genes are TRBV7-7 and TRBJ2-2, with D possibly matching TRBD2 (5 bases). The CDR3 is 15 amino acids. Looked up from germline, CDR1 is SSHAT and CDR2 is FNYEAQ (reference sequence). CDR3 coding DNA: TGTGCTAGCAGCTTAGCGCCGGGGTTCGGCGGGGAGCTGTTTTTT. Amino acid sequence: CASSLAPGFGGELFF. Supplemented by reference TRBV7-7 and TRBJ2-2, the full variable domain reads GAGVSQSPRYKVTKRGQDVTLRCDPISSHATLYWYQQALGQGPEFLTYFNYEAQPDKSGLPSDRFSAERPEGSISTLTIQRTEQRDSAMYRCASSLAPGFGGELFFGEGSRLTVL.

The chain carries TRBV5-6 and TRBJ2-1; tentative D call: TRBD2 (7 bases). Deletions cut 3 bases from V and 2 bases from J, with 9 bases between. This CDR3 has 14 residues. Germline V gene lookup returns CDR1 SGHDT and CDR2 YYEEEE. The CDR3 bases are TGTGCCAGCAGCTCCGGGGGGCCCTACAATGAGCAGTTCTTC. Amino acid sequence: CASSSGGPYNEQFF.

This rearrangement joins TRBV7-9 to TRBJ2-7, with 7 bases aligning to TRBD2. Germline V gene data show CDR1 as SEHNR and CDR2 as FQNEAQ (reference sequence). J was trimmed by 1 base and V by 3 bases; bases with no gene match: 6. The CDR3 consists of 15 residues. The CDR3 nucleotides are TGTGCCAGCAGCTTTTGGGCTAGCGGATCCTACGAGCAGTACTTC. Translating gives CASSFWASGSYEQYF.

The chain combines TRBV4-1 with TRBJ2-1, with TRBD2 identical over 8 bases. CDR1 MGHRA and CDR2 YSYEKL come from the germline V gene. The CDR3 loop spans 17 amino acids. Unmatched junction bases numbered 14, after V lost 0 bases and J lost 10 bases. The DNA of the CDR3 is TGCGCCAGCAGCCAAGATTCTACGGGGGGGCCGCGGGCAGAGCAGTTCTTC. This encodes CASSQDSTGGPRAEQFF.